The 15 T cell receptor beta chains below come from one sample, sequenced in a study of T cell responses to AZD1222 COVID-19 vaccine. Method: immunoSEQ multiplex PCR; TCRdb's copy keeps in-frame clones and lacks some. Counted here are about 150,000 clones, roughly nine tenths occurring once; the ten biggest clones make up 2.5% to 3.5%. The sequences come from peripheral blood, collected 28 days after the second AZD1222 dose. All receptors come from an adult who received the AZD1222 COVID-19 vaccine.

The chain has TRBV6-5 and TRBJ1-1, with no clear D. This CDR3 has 14 residues. Germline V gene sequence: CDR1 MNHEY, CDR2 SVGAGI. Trimming pared 6 bases from V and 7 bases from J, leaving 18 bases between. The DNA for the CDR3 is TGTGCCAGCAGCGCTTCTGGTGCCAGCCTTGAAGCTTTCTTT. Protein product: CASSASGASLEAFF.

The chain joins TRBV5-1 to TRBJ1-4, with 10 nucleotides matching TRBD1. Germline V lookup: CDR1 SGHRS, CDR2 YFSETQ. This CDR3 is 15 amino acids long. The ends lost 2 bases at V and 6 bases at J; junction bases unmatched: 4. The CDR3 DNA reads as TGCGCCAGCAGCTTAGCCGGGACAGGGGATGAAAAACTGTTTTTT. Amino acids: CASSLAGTGDEKLFF.

This clone was counted once. V and J are TRBV28 and TRBJ1-3; tentative D call: TRBD1 (5 bases). The CDR3 totals 15 residues. Germline V gene sequence: CDR1 MDHEN, CDR2 SYDVKM. V lost 3 bases, J lost 0 bases, and 9 bases lay in between. The DNA for the CDR3 is TGTGCCAGCAGTTTTGGGGGTTACTCTGGAAACACCATATATTTT. Residues: CASSFGGYSGNTIYF.

The V and J genes are TRBV27 and TRBJ2-7; TRBD1 might be the D (5 bases). Germline V gene lookup returns CDR1 MNHEY and CDR2 SMNVEV (reference sequence). V was trimmed by 2 bases and J by 4 bases, leaving 12 bases between them. This CDR3 contains 14 residues. Written as DNA, the CDR3 is TGTGCCAGCAGTTTAGGTACAGGTTCTTACGAGCAGTACTTC. It yields the protein CASSLGTGSYEQYF.

This CDR3 is CASSEGGQGKPQHF. CDR3 coding DNA: TGTGCCAGCAGTGAAGGGGGACAGGGGAAGCCCCAGCATTTT. V usage is TRBV2 and J usage is TRBJ1-5, with 10 bases aligning to TRBD1. Germline CDR1 SNHLY, CDR2 FYNNEI. Trimming removed 1 base from V and 8 bases from J; junction bases left unmatched: 2. CDR3 length: 14 residues.

The genes are TRBV19 and TRBJ2-7, with D possibly being TRBD1 (5 bases). The V gene lost 1 base and the J gene lost 2 bases, with 12 bases spanning the gap. Germline-derived CDR1 and CDR2 are LNHDA and SQIVND (reference sequence). This CDR3 has 15 residues. CDR3 nucleotides: TGTGCCAGTAGTATAGTTGGGGCCCCTCCCTACGAGCAGTACTTC. Protein: CASSIVGAPPYEQYF.

The chain is built from TRBV29-1 and TRBJ1-2, with D possibly TRBD1 on 6 matching bases. Germline V gives CDR1 SQVTM, CDR2 ANQGSEA. The CDR3 covers 16 residues. With 1 base removed from V and 4 bases from J, the gap between germline ends came to 19 bases. For the CDR3, the DNA is TGCAGCGTTGAAGGTCTGTTGGGGGCACTTTCCTATGGCTACACCTTC. Its translation: CSVEGLLGALSYGYTF.

In its sample, this clone was seen once. CDR3 amino acids: CASNPGLYYNEQFF. The CDR3 region has the DNA TGTGCCAGTAACCCTGGGCTATACTACAATGAGCAGTTCTTC. V and J are TRBV19 and TRBJ2-1; no reliable D call. V shed 7 bases and J shed 3 bases, with 13 bases lying between them. Germline V gives CDR1 LNHDA, CDR2 SQIVND (reference sequence). CDR3 size: 14 residues.

The V gene is TRBV30, the J gene TRBJ2-7; weak D call: TRBD1 (6 bases). V was trimmed by 1 base and J by 5 bases, leaving 12 bases between them. Germline CDR1 is GTSNPN and CDR2 is SVGIG (reference sequence). This CDR3 contains 13 residues. Written as DNA, the CDR3 is TGTGCCTGGAGTGAACAGGGTTCCAACGAGCAGTACTTC. It encodes CAWSEQGSNEQYF.

CDR3 sequence (DNA): TGTGCCAGCAGCGGACAGACAGGGGGGTCCGGCTACACCTTC. It specifies CASSGQTGGSGYTF. The chain couples TRBV7-2 to TRBJ1-2, with 9 bases that match TRBD1. Looked up from germline, CDR1 is SGHTA and CDR2 is FQGNSA. The CDR3 length is 14 residues. With V trimmed by 5 bases and J by 8 bases, 9 bases remained unmatched.

This chain connects TRBV19 to TRBJ2-5, with TRBD2 as a possible D gene (5 bases). The CDR3 spans 14 residues. In germline, CDR1 is LNHDA, CDR2 SQIVND (reference sequence). V was clipped by 1 base and J by 2 bases, with 8 bases between them. The CDR3 DNA is TGTGCCAGTAGTATAGGAGGGAATCAAGAGACCCAGTACTTC. Amino acids: CASSIGGNQETQYF.

This clone was observed a single time. The chain links TRBV11-3 to TRBJ2-2; 12 bases match TRBD2. With V trimmed by 5 bases and J by 1 base, 11 bases remained unmatched. Germline V gene sequence: CDR1 SGHNT, CDR2 YENEEA. This CDR3 contains 19 residues. The CDR3: CASSPRLAGVGVNTGELFF. The CDR3 DNA reads as TGTGCCAGCAGCCCGCGACTAGCGGGAGTAGGGGTGAACACCGGGGAGCTGTTTTTT.

This clone was seen a few times. This chain joins TRBV13 and TRBJ1-3; 10 bases map to TRBD1. Trimming at V came to 3 bases and at J to 4 bases, leaving 9 bases not matched to a gene. This CDR3 comprises 17 residues. Per germline, CDR1 PRHDT and CDR2 FYEKMQ (reference sequence). The CDR3 sequence: CASSFIEDRGQGNTIYF. CDR3 nucleotides: TGTGCCAGCAGCTTTATCGAAGACAGGGGGCAAGGAAACACCATATATTTT.

The V call is TRBV5-4, the J call TRBJ2-5, with 7 positions matching TRBD1. CDR1 and CDR2 from the germline V gene are SGHNT and YYREEE (reference sequence). The V gene end was trimmed by 4 bases and the J gene end by 2 bases; junction bases not matched to a gene: 5. This CDR3 contains 14 residues. The CDR3 sequence: CASSVWDRQETQYF. CDR3 in DNA: TGTGCCAGCAGCGTATGGGACAGACAAGAGACCCAGTACTTC.

The V and J genes are TRBV5-1 and TRBJ2-7; TRBD2 matches at 12 bases. V shed 4 bases, J shed 5 bases, and the junction held 4 bases outside the gene matches. The CDR3 has 14 amino acids. Germline CDR1 is SGHRS and CDR2 is YFSETQ. CDR3 in DNA: TGCGCCAGCAGCAGGACTAGCGGGAACCACGAGCAGTACTTC. Amino acids: CASSRTSGNHEQYF.